Listed here are 22 T cell receptor beta chains from one sample, sequenced in a study of blood T cells in healthy people across ages. Next came a second PCR, run for roughly 6 to 11 cycles, which used a sample-barcoded 5' primer along with a J-beta primer mix. TCRdb reprocessed the 5' RACE reads with MiXCR, giving one entry per CDR3 protein. The sample records 1 million or so distinct CDR3 sequences, roughly a quarter being singletons. The same specimen was also included in a second study, on T cells of mothers and their children.

Material: blood. Every receptor here comes from a girl aged 2 to 9 in good health.

This clonotype occurred a few times. V gene TRBV5-8 combines with J gene TRBJ1-2; D ambiguous. CDR1 and CDR2 (germline): SGHTS, YDEGEE. This CDR3 has 13 amino acids. Trimming removed 2 bases from V and 8 bases from J, with 13 bases in between. The CDR3: CASSLSPRIGYTF. The CDR3 DNA reads as TGTGCCAGCAGCTTAAGTCCCCGGATAGGCTACACCTTC.

This clonotype has ten or more counts. The chain is built from TRBV2 and TRBJ2-5; D not resolved. TRBJ2-1 matches the DNA end more closely, so the J call is doubtful. The CDR3 is 11 amino acids. Germline V gene sequence: CDR1 SNHLY, CDR2 FYNNEI. CDR3 sequence reads: CASSVFNEQFF. The CDR3 bases are TGTGCCAGCAGTGTTTTCAATGAGCAGTTCTTC.

The rearrangement links TRBV28 to TRBJ2-7; TRBD2 matches 11 bases. This CDR3 contains 15 residues. After removal of 6 bases from V and 4 bases from J, the junction contained 8 bases not matched to a gene. The germline V gene encodes CDR1 MDHEN and CDR2 SYDVKM. The CDR3 DNA reads as TGTGCCAGCAGCACGCCTAGCGGGGGGTGGTACGAGCAGTACTTC. This translates into CASSTPSGGWYEQYF.

The chain combines TRBV29-1 with TRBJ2-7; D possibly corresponds to TRBD1 (5 bases). Trimming cost V 2 bases and J 6 bases, with 17 bases left between them. Germline-derived CDR1 and CDR2 are SQVTM and ANQGSEA. The length of the CDR3 is 14 residues. Here the CDR3 reads CSVERAGRESEQYF. The CDR3 DNA reads TGCAGCGTTGAACGAGCAGGGCGAGAGAGCGAGCAGTACTTC.

The table lists this clonotype with a few counts. The genes are TRBV7-2 and TRBJ2-3, with D possibly TRBD1 on 6 matching bases. The CDR3 is made up of 14 amino acids. Germline V lookup: CDR1 SGHTA, CDR2 FQGNSA. Deletions cut 1 base from V and 5 bases from J, with 10 bases between. As DNA, the CDR3 is TGTGCCAGCAGCTTAGGTATAGGGGGAGATACGCAGTATTTT. Its translation is CASSLGIGGDTQYF.

The rearrangement uses TRBV5-1 and TRBJ2-5; the match to TRBD2 covers 7 bases. Matching the DNA end better, TRBJ2-1 makes the J call doubtful. Per germline, CDR1 SGHRS and CDR2 YFSETQ. The CDR3 sequence is 15 residues long. In DNA form, the CDR3 reads TGCGCCAGCAGCTTGGGTCTAGCGGAGTTCAATGAGCAGTTCTTC. Its protein is CASSLGLAEFNEQFF.

The V call is TRBV3-1, the J call TRBJ2-5, with TRBD2 matching over 7 bases. V lost 9 bases and J lost 2; bases outside the gene matches: 12. The CDR3 is made up of 15 amino acids. Germline V gene sequence: CDR1 LGHDT, CDR2 YNNKEL (reference sequence). CDR3 nucleotides: TGTGCCAGAGCCGGCGGGAGAACACCACAAGAGACCCAGTACTTC. It specifies CARAGGRTPQETQYF.

This clonotype was counted a few times. The V and J genes are TRBV9 and TRBJ2-2; D is perhaps TRBD1 or TRBD2 (5 bases each). V was cut by 3 bases and J by 1 base, with 16 bases left in between. The germline CDR1 and CDR2 sequences are SGDLS and YYNGEE. This CDR3 contains 17 residues. CDR3 region: CASSAGAPNLNTGELFF. The CDR3 DNA follows: TGTGCCAGCAGCGCCGGGGCTCCCAACCTGAACACCGGGGAGCTGTTTTTT. Full variable domain (missing parts from reference TRBV9 and TRBJ2-2): DSGVTQTPKHLITATGQRVTLRCSPRSGDLSVYWYQQSLDQGLQFLIQYYNGEERAKGNILERFSAQQFPDLHSELNLSSLELGDSALYFCASSAGAPNLNTGELFFGEGSRLTVL.

This clonotype appeared once. CDR3: CASSSYGTAYGYTF. As DNA, the CDR3 is TGCGCCAGCAGCTCATACGGGACGGCCTATGGCTACACCTTC. J is TRBJ1-2 and V is TRBV5-1; a possible D gene is TRBD1 (5 bases). This CDR3 has 14 amino acids. Between the trimmed V and J ends, which lost 3 bases and 4 bases, there was a span of 13 bases. Germline loops: CDR1 SGHRS, CDR2 YFSETQ. Drawing the rest from reference TRBV5-1 and TRBJ1-2, the complete variable domain is KAGVTQTPRYLIKTRGQQVTLSCSPISGHRSVSWYQQTPGQGLQFLFEYFSETQRNKGNFPGRFSGRQFSNSRSEMNVSTLELGDSALYLCASSSYGTAYGYTFGSGTRLTVV.

The genes are TRBV12-3 or TRBV12-4 and TRBJ1-5; 7 nucleotides align to TRBD1. The CDR3 is 15 amino acids. V lost 1 base and J lost 5; bases outside the gene matches: 5. CDR3 sequence: CASSLGDRDDQPQHF. CDR3 bases: TGTGCCAGCAGTTTAGGAGACAGGGACGATCAGCCCCAGCATTTT.

The chain carries TRBV27 and TRBJ2-6, with D perhaps given as TRBD1 or TRBD2 (5 bases each). The CDR3 is made up of 18 amino acids. Germline V gene lookup returns CDR1 MNHEY and CDR2 SMNVEV (reference sequence). V was clipped by 4 bases and J by 1 base, with 17 bases between them. The CDR3 loop reads CASSSLGVYGSGANVLTF. The CDR3 coding sequence is TGTGCCAGCAGTTCCCTGGGGGTATATGGTTCTGGGGCCAACGTCCTGACTTTC.

The rearrangement joins TRBV7-2 to TRBJ1-2, with D unclear. The CDR3 has 17 amino acids. CDR1 and CDR2 from the germline V gene are SGHTA and FQGNSA. Trimming stripped 0 bases from V and 7 bases from J, with 21 bases between. The CDR3 DNA follows: TGTGCCAGCAGCTTAGCAGTAGGGAAGGGTGGCGATGCTGGCTACACCTTC. Encoded protein: CASSLAVGKGGDAGYTF.

This clonotype was recorded a few times. V and J are TRBV12-3 or TRBV12-4 and TRBJ1-2; TRBD1 aligns across 9 bases. CDR3 length equals 17 residues. The ends lost 6 bases at V and 2 bases at J; junction bases unmatched: 13. The chain's CDR3 is CASRLTSWTGANYGYTF. The CDR3 bases are TGTGCCAGCAGATTGACATCCTGGACAGGGGCCAACTATGGCTACACCTTC.

This clonotype was detected a few times. The rearrangement joins TRBV7-9 to TRBJ2-5; 8 positions agree with TRBD2. The J call may be in error: the DNA end matches TRBJ2-1 better. The CDR3 spans 15 residues. Germline V gene lookup returns CDR1 SEHNR and CDR2 FQNEAQ (reference sequence). DNA of the CDR3: TGTGCCAGCAGACCTTGGACTAGCCTGAACAATGAGCAGTTCTTC. Translating gives CASRPWTSLNNEQFF.

The rearrangement joins TRBV20-1 to TRBJ2-7; 10 bases map to TRBD2. The ends lost 0 bases at V and 4 bases at J; junction bases unmatched: 6. There are 15 residues in the CDR3. Germline V CDR1 and CDR2: DFQATT, SNEGSKA (reference sequence). The DNA for the CDR3 is TGCAGTGCTAGAGAGGCTAGCGGGAGTTTATACGAGCAGTACTTC. Translating gives CSAREASGSLYEQYF.

Details on this clonotype: A junction boundary mismatches the germline segment, possibly from a read error. This chain connects TRBV27 to TRBJ2-1, with 11 bases identical to TRBD1. This CDR3 spans 19 amino acids. CDR1 is MNHEY, CDR2 SMNVEV, per germline (reference sequence). The CDR3 DNA sequence: TGTGCCGGCAGTTTAGAAGATCGGTTTTTGGGACAGGGGGACAATGAGCAGTTCTTC. Translated: CAGSLEDRFLGQGDNEQFF.

This clonotype was recorded a few times. This sequence joins TRBV7-6 and TRBJ2-7; possibly TRBD2 for D (6 bases). Per the germline V gene, CDR1 is SGHVS and CDR2 is FNYEAQ. This CDR3 is 16 amino acids long. V was clipped by 5 bases and J by 6 bases, with 23 bases between them. Written as DNA, the CDR3 is TGTGCCAGCAGCGGAGAGGGGCAGGTCATCGGGGGCGAGCAGTACTTC. Residues: CASSGEGQVIGGEQYF. The variable domain in full, with the rest retrieved from reference TRBV7-6 and TRBJ2-7, is GAGVSQSPRYKVTKRGQDVALRCDPISGHVSLYWYRQALGQGPEFLTYFNYEAQQDKSGLPNDRFSAERPEGSISTLTIQRTEQRDSAMYRCASSGEGQVIGGEQYFGPGTRLTVT.

The chain recombines TRBV6-5 with TRBJ1-2; 7 bases agree with TRBD1. V was clipped by 8 bases and J by 4 bases; unmatched bases: 4. This CDR3 comprises 12 residues. Germline V gene lookup returns CDR1 MNHEY and CDR2 SVGAGI. The CDR3 spells CASGTEPYGYTF. The CDR3 DNA follows: TGTGCCAGCGGGACAGAACCCTATGGCTACACCTTC.

This clonotype was seen a few times. The chain carries TRBV18 and TRBJ1-4; 10 bases align to TRBD1. V trimming: 3 bases; J trimming: 11 bases; junction bases outside the gene matches: 3. The CDR3 has 13 amino acids. Looked up from germline, CDR1 is KGHSH and CDR2 is LQKENI. CDR3 in amino acids: CASSPGTGEKLFF. In DNA, the CDR3 is TGTGCCAGCTCACCCGGGACAGGGGAGAAACTGTTTTTT.

This clonotype was observed a handful of times. The chain employs TRBV20-1 and TRBJ2-5, with D tentatively TRBD2 (6 bases). The better agreement between TRBJ2-1 and the DNA end casts doubt on the J call. Germline V gene lookup returns CDR1 DFQATT and CDR2 SNEGSKA (reference sequence). This CDR3 contains 17 residues. CDR3 DNA sequence: TGCAGTGCTAATCATCCTCAGGCCCGGGGACTTTCCCTTGAGCAGTTCTTC. This codes for CSANHPQARGLSLEQFF.

This CDR3 reads CASSYGLTEAFF. DNA of the CDR3: TGTGCCAGCAGTTACGGTCTCACTGAAGCTTTCTTT. The chain carries TRBV6-6 and TRBJ1-1; D remains unclear. This CDR3 has 12 residues. With 2 bases removed from V and 4 bases from J, the gap between germline ends came to 5 bases. Germline loops: CDR1 MNHNY, CDR2 SVGAGI (reference sequence).

There are many counts of this clonotype. The chain is built from TRBV6-1 and TRBJ2-3; the D gene is possibly TRBD2 (6 bases). Trimming shortened V by 1 base and J by 1 base, and 12 bases separated the two germline ends. Looked up from germline, CDR1 is MNHNS and CDR2 is SASEGT. The length of the CDR3 is 16 residues. Here the CDR3 reads CASSEGTSSGTDTQYF. The CDR3 DNA sequence: TGTGCCAGCAGTGAAGGAACTAGCAGTGGCACAGATACGCAGTATTTT.